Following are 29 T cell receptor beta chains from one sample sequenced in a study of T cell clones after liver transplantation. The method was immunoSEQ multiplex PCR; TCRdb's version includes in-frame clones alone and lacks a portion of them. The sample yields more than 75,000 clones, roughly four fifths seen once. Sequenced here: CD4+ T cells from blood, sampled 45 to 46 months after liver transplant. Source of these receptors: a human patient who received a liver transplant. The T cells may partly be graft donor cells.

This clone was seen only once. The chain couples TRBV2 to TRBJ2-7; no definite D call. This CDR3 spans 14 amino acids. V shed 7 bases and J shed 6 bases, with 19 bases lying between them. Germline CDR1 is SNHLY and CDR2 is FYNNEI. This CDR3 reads CASTLRPGEGEQYF. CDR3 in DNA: TGTGCCAGCACTCTACGCCCCGGAGAAGGCGAGCAGTACTTC.

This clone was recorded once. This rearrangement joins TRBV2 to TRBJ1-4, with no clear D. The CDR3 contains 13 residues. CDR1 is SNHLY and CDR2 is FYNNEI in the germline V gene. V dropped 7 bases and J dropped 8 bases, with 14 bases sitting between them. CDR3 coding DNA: TGTGCCAGCACGGGATTACCTGGGGAAAAACTGTTTTTT. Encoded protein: CASTGLPGEKLFF.

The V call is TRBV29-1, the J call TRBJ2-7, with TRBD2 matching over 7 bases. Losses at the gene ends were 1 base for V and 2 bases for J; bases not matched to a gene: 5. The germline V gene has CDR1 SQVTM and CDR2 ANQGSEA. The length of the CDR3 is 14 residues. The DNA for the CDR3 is TGCAGCGTTGAAGGGCGGGAGTCCCCCTACGAGCAGTACTTC. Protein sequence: CSVEGRESPYEQYF.

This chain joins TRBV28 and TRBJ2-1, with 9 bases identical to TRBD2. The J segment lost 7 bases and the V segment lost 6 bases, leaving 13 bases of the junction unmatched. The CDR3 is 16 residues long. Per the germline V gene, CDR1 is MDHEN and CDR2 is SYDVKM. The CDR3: CASRLAGALLGNEQFF. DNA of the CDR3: TGTGCCAGCAGGTTAGCGGGAGCTCTTCTGGGGAATGAGCAGTTCTTC.

As DNA, the CDR3 is TGTGCCAGCAGTCCCAGGGCGTCCTACAATGAGCAGTTCTTC. This sequence encodes CASSPRASYNEQFF. The V and J genes are TRBV27 and TRBJ2-1; D may be TRBD1 (5 bases). CDR1 and CDR2 from the germline V gene are MNHEY and SMNVEV (reference sequence). V was cut by 5 bases and J by 1 base, with 9 bases left in between. The CDR3 is 14 residues long.

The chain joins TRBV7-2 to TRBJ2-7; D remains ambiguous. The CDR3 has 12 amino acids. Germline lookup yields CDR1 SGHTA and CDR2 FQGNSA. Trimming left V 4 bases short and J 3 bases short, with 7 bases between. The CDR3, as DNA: TGTGCCAGCAGCTACGGTTTCTACGAGCAGTACTTC. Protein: CASSYGFYEQYF. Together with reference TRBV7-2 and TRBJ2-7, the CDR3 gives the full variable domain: GAGVSQSPSNKVTEKGKDVELRCDPISGHTALYWYRQSLGQGLEFLIYFQGNSAPDKSGLPSDRFSAERTGGSVSTLTIQRTQQEDSAVYLCASSYGFYEQYFGPGTRLTVT.

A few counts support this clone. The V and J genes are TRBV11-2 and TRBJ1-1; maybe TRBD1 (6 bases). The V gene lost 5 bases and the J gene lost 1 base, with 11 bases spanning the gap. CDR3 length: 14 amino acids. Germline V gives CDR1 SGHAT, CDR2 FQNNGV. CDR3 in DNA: TGTGCCAGCAGCGGTGGGGGGGCGAACACTGAAGCTTTCTTT. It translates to CASSGGGANTEAFF.

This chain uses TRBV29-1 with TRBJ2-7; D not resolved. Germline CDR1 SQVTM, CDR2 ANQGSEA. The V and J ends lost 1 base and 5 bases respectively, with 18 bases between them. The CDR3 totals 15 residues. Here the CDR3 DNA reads TGCAGCGTTGAAGGTGTGTGGACCGCCCCCGACGAGCAGTACTTC. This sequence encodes CSVEGVWTAPDEQYF.

CDR3 residues: CASSSGLAGEQYF. The CDR3 nucleotides are TGTGCCAGCAGTAGTGGACTAGCGGGAGAGCAGTACTTC. The chain has TRBV6-1 and TRBJ2-7; TRBD2 matches 12 bases. The CDR3 contains 13 residues. CDR1 and CDR2 from the germline V gene are MNHNS and SASEGT. V lost 5 bases to trimming and J lost 7 bases; unmatched junction nucleotides: 3.

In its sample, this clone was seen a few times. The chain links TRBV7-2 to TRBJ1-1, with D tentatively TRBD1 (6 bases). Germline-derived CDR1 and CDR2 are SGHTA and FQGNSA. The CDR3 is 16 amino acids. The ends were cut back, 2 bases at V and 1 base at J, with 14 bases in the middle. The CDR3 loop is CASSLRPRGPNTEAFF. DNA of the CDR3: TGTGCCAGCAGCTTACGACCCAGGGGACCGAACACTGAAGCTTTCTTT.

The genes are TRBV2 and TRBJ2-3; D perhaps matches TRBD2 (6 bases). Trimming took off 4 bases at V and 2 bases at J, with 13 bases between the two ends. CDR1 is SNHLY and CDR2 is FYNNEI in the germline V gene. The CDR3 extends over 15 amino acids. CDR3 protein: CASSVRGSFTDTQYF. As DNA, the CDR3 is TGTGCCAGCAGTGTCCGGGGGAGTTTCACAGATACGCAGTATTTT.

In DNA form, the CDR3 reads TGTGCCTGCTTCGCCGTCATCTATGGCTACACCTTC. Translation: CACFAVIYGYTF. This chain uses TRBV6-1 with TRBJ1-2, with no clear D. The CDR3 covers 12 residues. Trimming took 11 bases from V and 4 from J, leaving 14 bases between them. Looked up from germline, CDR1 is MNHNS and CDR2 is SASEGT.

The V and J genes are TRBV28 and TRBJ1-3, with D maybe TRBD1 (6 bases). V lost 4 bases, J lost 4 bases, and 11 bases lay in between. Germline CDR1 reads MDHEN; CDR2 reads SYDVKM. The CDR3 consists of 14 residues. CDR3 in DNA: TGTGCCAGCAGTTCCACAGGGAGAGGAAACACCATATATTTT. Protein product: CASSSTGRGNTIYF.

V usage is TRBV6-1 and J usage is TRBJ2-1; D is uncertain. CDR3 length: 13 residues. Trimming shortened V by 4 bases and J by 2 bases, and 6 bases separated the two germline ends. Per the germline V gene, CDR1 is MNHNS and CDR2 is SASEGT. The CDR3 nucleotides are TGTGCCAGCAGTGCTGGACCCTACAATGAGCAGTTCTTC. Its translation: CASSAGPYNEQFF.

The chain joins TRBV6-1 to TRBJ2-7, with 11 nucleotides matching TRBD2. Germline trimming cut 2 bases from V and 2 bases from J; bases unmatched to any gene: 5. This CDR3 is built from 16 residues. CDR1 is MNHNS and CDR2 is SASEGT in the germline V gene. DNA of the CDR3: TGTGCCAGCAGTGAAATCGCTAGCGGGAGGACCTACGAGCAGTACTTC. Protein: CASSEIASGRTYEQYF.

This chain's CDR3 is CASSFYGSYEQYF. DNA for the CDR3: TGTGCCAGCAGCTTTTACGGATCCTACGAGCAGTACTTC. The chain recombines TRBV5-6 with TRBJ2-7; D is ambiguous. The CDR3 extends over 13 amino acids. Germline V gives CDR1 SGHDT, CDR2 YYEEEE. Deletions cut 2 bases from V and 1 base from J, with 7 bases between. Together with reference TRBV5-6 and TRBJ2-7, the CDR3 gives the full variable domain: DAGVTQSPTHLIKTRGQQVTLRCSPKSGHDTVSWYQQALGQGPQFIFQYYEEEERQRGNFPDRFSGHQFPNYSSELNVNALLLGDSALYLCASSFYGSYEQYFGPGTRLTVT.

CDR3 in DNA: TGTGCCAGCAGTCGAGAGGGGGCCGAGACCCAGTACTTC. Translated, it gives CASSREGAETQYF. The rearrangement joins TRBV11-3 to TRBJ2-5; 7 positions match TRBD1. There are 13 residues in the CDR3. The trim removed 6 bases at V and 5 bases at J, leaving 6 bases unmatched. Per the germline V gene, CDR1 is SGHNT and CDR2 is YENEEA.

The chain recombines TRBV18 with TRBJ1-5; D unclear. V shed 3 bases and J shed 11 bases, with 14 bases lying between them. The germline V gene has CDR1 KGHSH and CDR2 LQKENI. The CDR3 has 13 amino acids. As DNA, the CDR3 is TGTGCCAGCTCACCTCCCCATGGAAGGGCCCAGCATTTT. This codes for CASSPPHGRAQHF.

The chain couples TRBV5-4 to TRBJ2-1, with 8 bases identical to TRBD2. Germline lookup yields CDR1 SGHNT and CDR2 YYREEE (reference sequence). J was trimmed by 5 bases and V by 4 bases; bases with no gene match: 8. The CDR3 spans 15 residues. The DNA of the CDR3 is TGTGCCAGCAGCCTTTTCGGACTAGCAAACAATGAGCAGTTCTTC. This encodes CASSLFGLANNEQFF.

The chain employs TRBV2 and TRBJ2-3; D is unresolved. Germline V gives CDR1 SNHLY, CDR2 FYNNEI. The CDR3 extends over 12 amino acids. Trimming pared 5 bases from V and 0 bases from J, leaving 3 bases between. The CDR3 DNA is TGTGCCAGCAGTCCTAGCACAGATACGCAGTATTTT. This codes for CASSPSTDTQYF.

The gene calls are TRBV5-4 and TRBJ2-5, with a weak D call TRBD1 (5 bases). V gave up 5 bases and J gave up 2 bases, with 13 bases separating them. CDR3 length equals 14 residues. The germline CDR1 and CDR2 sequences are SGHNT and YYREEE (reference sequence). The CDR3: CASRPGHQQETQYF. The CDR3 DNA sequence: TGTGCCAGCAGACCCGGACACCAGCAAGAGACCCAGTACTTC.

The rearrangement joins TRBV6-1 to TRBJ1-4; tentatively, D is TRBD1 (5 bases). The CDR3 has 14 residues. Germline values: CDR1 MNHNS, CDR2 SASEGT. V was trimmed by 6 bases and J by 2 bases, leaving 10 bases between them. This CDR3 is CASRGDETNEKLFF. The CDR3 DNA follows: TGTGCCAGCAGGGGGGATGAGACTAATGAAAAACTGTTTTTT.

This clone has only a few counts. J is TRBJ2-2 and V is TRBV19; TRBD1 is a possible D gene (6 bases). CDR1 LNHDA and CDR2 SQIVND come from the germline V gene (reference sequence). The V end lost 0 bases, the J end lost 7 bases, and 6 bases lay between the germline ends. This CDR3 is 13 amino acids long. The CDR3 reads CASSIEGGGELFF. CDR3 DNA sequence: TGTGCCAGTAGTATAGAAGGGGGCGGGGAGCTGTTTTTT.

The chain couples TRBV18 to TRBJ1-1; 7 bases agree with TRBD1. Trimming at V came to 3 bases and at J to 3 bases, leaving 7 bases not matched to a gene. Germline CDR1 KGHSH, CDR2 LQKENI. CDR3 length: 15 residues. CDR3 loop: CASSPPTGTYTEAFF. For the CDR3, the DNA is TGTGCCAGCTCACCTCCGACAGGGACCTACACTGAAGCTTTCTTT.

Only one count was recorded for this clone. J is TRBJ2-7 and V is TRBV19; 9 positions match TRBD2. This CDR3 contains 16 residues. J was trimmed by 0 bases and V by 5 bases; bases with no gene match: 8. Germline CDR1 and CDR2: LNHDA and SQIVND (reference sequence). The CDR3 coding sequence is TGTGCCAGTAGTCCTAGGACTAGCGAGCCCTCCTACGAGCAGTACTTC. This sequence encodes CASSPRTSEPSYEQYF.

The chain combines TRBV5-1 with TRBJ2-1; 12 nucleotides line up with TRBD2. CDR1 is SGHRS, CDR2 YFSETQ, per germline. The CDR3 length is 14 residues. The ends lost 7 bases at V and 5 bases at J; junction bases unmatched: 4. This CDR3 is CASARLAGDNEQFF. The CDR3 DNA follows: TGCGCCAGCGCGCGACTAGCGGGAGACAATGAGCAGTTCTTC.

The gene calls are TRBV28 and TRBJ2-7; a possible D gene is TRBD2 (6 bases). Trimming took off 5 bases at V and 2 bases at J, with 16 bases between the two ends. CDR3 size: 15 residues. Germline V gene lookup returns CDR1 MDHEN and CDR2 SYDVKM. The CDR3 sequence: CASSVSDGGPYEQYF. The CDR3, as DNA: TGTGCCAGCAGTGTCTCGGACGGGGGACCCTACGAGCAGTACTTC.

Written as DNA, the CDR3 is TGTGCCTGGAGCGCCGGGACTCCTCCGAATGAGCAGTTCTTC. Translated: CAWSAGTPPNEQFF. This chain joins TRBV30 and TRBJ2-1; tentative D call: TRBD2 (6 bases). This CDR3 region has 14 residues. Germline loops: CDR1 GTSNPN, CDR2 SVGIG (reference sequence). V lost 3 bases to trimming and J lost 7 bases, with 16 bases between them.

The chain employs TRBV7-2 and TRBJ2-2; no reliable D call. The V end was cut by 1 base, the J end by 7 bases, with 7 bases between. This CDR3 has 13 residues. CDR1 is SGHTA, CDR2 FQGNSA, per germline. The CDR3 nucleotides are TGTGCCAGCAGCTTAGACCGCGGCGGGGAGCTGTTTTTT. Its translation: CASSLDRGGELFF.